The 27 T cell receptor beta chains listed next were all sequenced from one sample in a study of long-term antiretroviral therapy in people with HIV. Survey-level resolution applied to immunoSEQ assay v3.0. Method: immunoSEQ multiplex PCR; TCRdb's copy keeps in-frame clones and lacks some. The profile shows 22,000 or so clones, less than 85% of them singletons. Sequenced material: unsorted PBMCs, taken 2.9 years after starting antiretroviral therapy. The source of these receptors is a young woman with HIV.

This clone was detected only a few times. The chain carries TRBV4-1 and TRBJ1-1; the D gene is possibly TRBD1 (5 bases). The CDR3 has 16 amino acids. The germline V and J ends were trimmed by 4 bases and 0 bases, with 15 bases remaining between them. Germline V gene lookup returns CDR1 MGHRA and CDR2 YSYEKL. The CDR3 bases are TGCGCCAGCAGCCCTGGTGCAGGGATAATGAACACTGAAGCTTTCTTT. It codes for CASSPGAGIMNTEAFF.

This clone has only a few counts. For the CDR3, the DNA is TGTGCCAGCAGCCAAGTGCAAAAGGGCACTGAAGCTTTCTTT. This encodes CASSQVQKGTEAFF. The chain employs TRBV14 and TRBJ1-1; D remains ambiguous. This CDR3 is built from 14 residues. Germline V gene lookup returns CDR1 SGHDN and CDR2 FVKESK. Trimming took 1 base from V and 4 from J, leaving 10 bases between them.

This chain links TRBV5-1 with TRBJ2-5; 11 bases line up with TRBD1. Germline-derived CDR1 and CDR2 are SGHRS and YFSETQ. This CDR3 spans 15 amino acids. Trimming cost V 3 bases and J 1 base; bases outside gene matches: 2. The CDR3 region is CASSSGTGGQETQYF. The CDR3 region has the DNA TGCGCCAGCAGCTCCGGGACAGGGGGCCAAGAGACCCAGTACTTC.

This sequence joins TRBV11-2 and TRBJ1-4, with D perhaps TRBD1 (6 bases). Trimming took 1 base from V and 2 from J, leaving 14 bases between them. Germline V gene lookup returns CDR1 SGHAT and CDR2 FQNNGV. The CDR3 length is 17 residues. The CDR3, as DNA: TGTGCCAGCAGCTTAGGGGTAGGGGGAATGACTAATGAAAAACTGTTTTTT. Encoded protein: CASSLGVGGMTNEKLFF.

The chain combines TRBV28 with TRBJ2-7; the D is unclear. CDR3 length: 11 amino acids. The V gene's germline CDR1 is MDHEN and CDR2 SYDVKM. Trimming left V 8 bases short and J 0 bases short, with 5 bases between. CDR3 residues: CASSDSYEQYF. The CDR3 region has the DNA TGTGCCAGCTCAGACTCCTACGAGCAGTACTTC.

The chain uses TRBV19 and TRBJ1-3; D is unresolved. Trimming took 6 bases from V and 0 from J, leaving 6 bases between them. This CDR3 has 13 amino acids. The germline gives CDR1 LNHDA, CDR2 SQIVND (reference sequence). Here the CDR3 reads CASRSLSGNTIYF. The CDR3 bases are TGTGCCAGTAGATCACTCTCTGGAAACACCATATATTTT.

CDR3 in amino acids: CASSSQGQQEAFF. DNA of the CDR3: TGTGCCAGCAGCTCCCAGGGACAGCAAGAAGCTTTCTTT. The chain combines TRBV7-3 with TRBJ1-1, with 7 bases aligning to TRBD1. Trimming took 4 bases from V and 8 from J; bases not matched to a gene: 7. CDR1 and CDR2 (germline): SGHTA, FQGTGA. This CDR3 region has 13 residues.

The V and J genes are TRBV27 and TRBJ2-7, with TRBD2 identical over 8 bases. The J segment lost 5 bases and the V segment lost 6 bases, leaving 9 bases of the junction unmatched. This CDR3 is built from 14 residues. Germline V gene sequence: CDR1 MNHEY, CDR2 SMNVEV (reference sequence). The CDR3 here is CASSPSGGRHEQYF. Written as DNA, the CDR3 is TGTGCCAGCAGCCCGTCGGGGGGGCGGCACGAGCAGTACTTC.

This sequence joins TRBV10-3 and TRBJ2-3; 9 bases are shared with TRBD2. CDR1 ENHRY and CDR2 SYGVKD come from the germline V gene. V was pared by 3 bases and J by 2 bases, with 12 bases of the junction left unmatched. The CDR3 is made up of 18 amino acids. Here the CDR3 reads CAISDSGGPPTITDTQYF. The CDR3 DNA sequence: TGTGCCATCAGTGACAGCGGGGGGCCCCCTACAATCACAGATACGCAGTATTTT.

Details on this clone: A read error may produce the germline difference seen at one junction end. The chain employs TRBV27 and TRBJ2-7, with a weak D call TRBD1 (6 bases). The length of the CDR3 is 13 residues. In germline, CDR1 is MNHEY, CDR2 SMNVEV (reference sequence). The CDR3 loop is CASSISPGAGQYF. CDR3 sequence (DNA): TGTGCCAGCAGTATATCACCAGGGGCGGGGCAGTACTTC.

The CDR3 region is CASSPVAGNTEAFF. The CDR3 DNA sequence: TGTGCCAGCAGTCCGGTGGCTGGGAACACTGAAGCTTTCTTT. This chain connects TRBV6-5 to TRBJ1-1; D remains ambiguous. CDR1 and CDR2 (germline): MNHEY, SVGAGI. CDR3 length equals 14 residues. Deletions cut 5 bases from V and 1 base from J, with 11 bases between.

This chain joins TRBV2 and TRBJ1-3; TRBD1 might be the D (5 bases). The CDR3 has 15 residues. The germline CDR1 and CDR2 sequences are SNHLY and FYNNEI. V lost 4 bases and J lost 2, with 12 bases in between. CDR3 in amino acids: CASSVGGTTGNTIYF. The DNA for the CDR3 is TGTGCCAGCAGTGTTGGGGGAACCACTGGAAACACCATATATTTT.

The chain recombines TRBV30 with TRBJ2-2; the D gene is possibly TRBD1 (7 bases). Germline CDR1 and CDR2: GTSNPN and SVGIG (reference sequence). The CDR3 covers 15 residues. V lost 3 bases, J lost 5 bases, and 16 bases lay in between. The CDR3 here is CAWREGARRTGELFF. CDR3 bases: TGTGCCTGGAGGGAGGGGGCAAGGCGGACCGGGGAGCTGTTTTTT.

This clone has only one observation. CDR3 in DNA: TGCGCCAGCAGCCCGGGGACAGCTCAAGAGACCCAGTACTTC. It translates to CASSPGTAQETQYF. This chain uses TRBV5-1 with TRBJ2-5, with 7 bases aligning to TRBD1. The CDR3 runs to 14 residues. Trimming at V came to 4 bases and at J to 2 bases, leaving 5 bases not matched to a gene. Germline V gene lookup returns CDR1 SGHRS and CDR2 YFSETQ.

This clone was observed a few times. This chain joins TRBV4-1 and TRBJ1-1; D is unclear. The CDR3 sequence is 14 residues long. V was shortened by 5 bases and J by 4 bases, with 14 bases between the two germline ends. Germline V CDR1 and CDR2: MGHRA, YSYEKL. The CDR3 region has the DNA TGCGCCAGCAGCACCCACGGAGTGAGCACTGAAGCTTTCTTT. Its translation: CASSTHGVSTEAFF.

The rearrangement joins TRBV6-6 to TRBJ2-3; D gene uncertain. V was clipped by 2 bases and J by 0 bases, with 6 bases between them. CDR3 size: 14 residues. Germline assignment: CDR1 MNHNY and CDR2 SVGAGI (reference sequence). The CDR3 bases are TGTGCCAGCAGTTACGGGCCTAGCACAGATACGCAGTATTTT. Protein product: CASSYGPSTDTQYF.

The chain carries TRBV5-1 and TRBJ1-5; TRBD1 matches at 7 bases. The V segment lost 4 bases and the J segment 0 bases; nucleotides outside the gene matches: 4. The CDR3 has 15 residues. In germline, CDR1 is SGHRS, CDR2 YFSETQ. The CDR3 is CASSEGQYSNQPQHF. The CDR3 DNA sequence: TGCGCCAGCAGCGAGGGACAGTATAGCAATCAGCCCCAGCATTTT. The variable domain in full, completed from reference TRBV5-1 and TRBJ1-5, reads KAGVTQTPRYLIKTRGQQVTLSCSPISGHRSVSWYQQTPGQGLQFLFEYFSETQRNKGNFPGRFSGRQFSNSRSEMNVSTLELGDSALYLCASSEGQYSNQPQHFGDGTRLSIL.

This chain links TRBV5-6 with TRBJ1-4; D unresolved. The germline V gene has CDR1 SGHDT and CDR2 YYEEEE. V was pared by 0 bases and J by 4 bases, with 10 bases between. This CDR3 is built from 15 residues. CDR3 in DNA: TGTGCCAGCAGCTTGGCCGCCAGGTTTAATGAAAAACTGTTTTTT. It encodes CASSLAARFNEKLFF.

This chain connects TRBV7-9 to TRBJ1-2; weak D call: TRBD1 (5 bases). The CDR3 sequence is 15 residues long. V shed 5 bases and J shed 3 bases, with 16 bases lying between them. The germline gives CDR1 SEHNR, CDR2 FQNEAQ (reference sequence). In DNA form, the CDR3 reads TGTGCCAGCAGCGAAAACCCCTTGACAGACTATGGCTACACCTTC. As protein: CASSENPLTDYGYTF.

This clone was seen only a few times. The chain joins TRBV5-1 to TRBJ1-6, with D hard to call. V shed 4 bases and J shed 7 bases, with 15 bases lying between them. This CDR3 contains 15 residues. From germline, CDR1 is SGHRS and CDR2 YFSETQ. CDR3 sequence (DNA): TGCGCCAGCAGCGCGCTACCCGAACAGAATTCACCCCTCCACTTT. This sequence encodes CASSALPEQNSPLHF.

The chain links TRBV2 to TRBJ1-4; D not resolved. The CDR3 covers 13 residues. V lost 5 bases to trimming and J lost 6 bases, with 10 bases between them. Per germline, CDR1 SNHLY and CDR2 FYNNEI. This chain's CDR3 is CASSPGRDEKLFF. The CDR3 DNA is TGTGCCAGCAGTCCAGGACGGGATGAAAAACTGTTTTTT.

V gene TRBV7-2 combines with J gene TRBJ1-2; D unresolved. Germline V gene lookup returns CDR1 SGHTA and CDR2 FQGNSA. This CDR3 region has 15 residues. The V gene lost 1 base and the J gene lost 4 bases, with 13 bases spanning the gap. CDR3 nucleotides: TGTGCCAGCAGCTTAGACAGAATTGGGCGCTATGGCTACACCTTC. It is translated as CASSLDRIGRYGYTF.

This clone occurred once. This rearrangement joins TRBV5-1 to TRBJ2-3; the D is unclear. This CDR3 is built from 15 residues. V was trimmed by 4 bases and J by 3 bases, leaving 15 bases between them. The germline CDR1 and CDR2 sequences are SGHRS and YFSETQ. CDR3 coding DNA: TGCGCCAGCAGCCTTAGAGTAAGCATTACAGATACGCAGTATTTT. It translates to CASSLRVSITDTQYF. Together with reference TRBV5-1 and TRBJ2-3, the CDR3 gives the full variable domain: KAGVTQTPRYLIKTRGQQVTLSCSPISGHRSVSWYQQTPGQGLQFLFEYFSETQRNKGNFPGRFSGRQFSNSRSEMNVSTLELGDSALYLCASSLRVSITDTQYFGPGTRLTVL.

The chain has TRBV7-3 and TRBJ1-6; the D gene is possibly TRBD1 (6 bases). In germline, CDR1 is SGHTA, CDR2 FQGTGA. The CDR3 has 16 amino acids. V lost 2 bases and J 7 bases, leaving 15 bases between the germline ends. This CDR3 reads CASSLWGAGANSPLHF. The CDR3 coding sequence is TGTGCCAGCAGCTTATGGGGTGCGGGGGCCAATTCACCCCTCCACTTT.

This rearrangement joins TRBV29-1 to TRBJ1-2; possibly TRBD1 for D (5 bases). The CDR3 runs 13 residues. Germline assignment: CDR1 SQVTM and CDR2 ANQGSEA. Trimming pared 4 bases from V and 4 bases from J, leaving 13 bases between. CDR3 sequence: CSVARDLPYGYTF. CDR3 bases: TGCAGCGTTGCCAGGGATTTACCCTATGGCTACACCTTC. Full variable domain (missing parts from reference TRBV29-1 and TRBJ1-2): SAVISQKPSRDICQRGTSLTIQCQVDSQVTMMFWYRQQPGQSLTLIATANQGSEATYESGFVIDKFPISRPNLTFSTLTVSNMSPEDSSIYLCSVARDLPYGYTFGSGTRLTVV.

This chain connects TRBV27 to TRBJ1-5; D is possibly TRBD1 (5 bases). V was trimmed by 6 bases and J by 9 bases, leaving 15 bases between them. CDR3 length: 13 amino acids. The germline CDR1 and CDR2 sequences are MNHEY and SMNVEV (reference sequence). CDR3 sequence (DNA): TGTGCCAGCAGCATGGGAGGGGTAGGGCCCCAGCATTTT. Encoded protein: CASSMGGVGPQHF.

The rearrangement links TRBV12-5 to TRBJ2-3; D possibly matches TRBD1 or TRBD2 (6 bases each). The CDR3 is made up of 15 amino acids. V shed 3 bases and J shed 1 base, with 11 bases lying between them. CDR1 is LGHNT, CDR2 FRNRAP, per germline. CDR3 coding DNA: TGTGCTAGTGGTTTCGTCGGGGGCGGCACAGATACGCAGTATTTT. Translated: CASGFVGGGTDTQYF.